Below, 7 T cell receptor beta chains from the same sample are listed, as sequenced in a study of early T cells in non-severe SARS-CoV-2 infection. MiXCR, run by TCRdb on the 5' RACE reads, gives a single entry per CDR3 protein. This sample carries 40,000 to 50,000 distinct CDR3 sequences, 5.4% of them seen once, and the ten largest clones take about 4.9%. The sequenced sample was whole blood, obtained at baseline. These receptors all stem from an adult who was a healthcare worker with PCR-confirmed SARS-CoV-2 infection or an uninfected control (not recorded which).

The sample holds many counts of this clonotype. The chain links TRBV7-9 to TRBJ2-1; D gene ambiguous. The germline gives CDR1 SEHNR, CDR2 FQNEAQ (reference sequence). V gave up 4 bases and J gave up 5 bases, with 12 bases separating them. This CDR3 spans 14 amino acids. This CDR3 is CASSSRQINNEQFF. The CDR3 DNA reads as TGTGCCAGCAGCTCCCGGCAAATAAACAATGAGCAGTTCTTC.

This clonotype was detected only a few times. The genes are TRBV20-1 and TRBJ1-1; D is unclear. Deletions cut 1 base from V and 0 bases from J, with 6 bases between. This CDR3 has 13 amino acids. Germline V gene sequence: CDR1 DFQATT, CDR2 SNEGSKA (reference sequence). In DNA, the CDR3 is TGCAGTGCTAGAGGACGGTTGAACACTGAAGCTTTCTTT. The encoded protein is CSARGRLNTEAFF.

V usage is TRBV29-1 and J usage is TRBJ2-1; no clear D. Per the germline V gene, CDR1 is SQVTM and CDR2 is ANQGSEA. This CDR3 comprises 11 residues. Between the trimmed V and J ends, which lost 7 bases and 8 bases, there was a span of 12 bases. CDR3: CSASNLDEQFF. DNA for the CDR3: TGCAGCGCCTCAAACCTTGATGAGCAGTTCTTC.

This clonotype was counted at least ten times. V usage is TRBV6-2 or TRBV6-3 and J usage is TRBJ1-5; D is unresolved. CDR3 length: 14 residues. CDR1 MNHEY and CDR2 SVGEGT come from the germline V gene. With 7 bases removed from V and 1 base from J, the gap between germline ends came to 11 bases. CDR3 amino acids: CASKGIESNQPQHF. Written as DNA, the CDR3 is TGTGCCAGCAAAGGGATAGAGAGCAATCAGCCCCAGCATTTT.

This clonotype was detected many times. The CDR3 region is CATSGRTSGIPSSYNEQFF. The CDR3 nucleotides are TGTGCCACCAGCGGACGGACTAGCGGGATTCCTAGCTCCTACAATGAGCAGTTCTTC. The genes are TRBV15 and TRBJ2-1; TRBD2 agrees at 12 bases. V dropped 5 bases and J dropped 0; count of bases not matched to a gene: 11. The CDR3 has 19 residues. In germline, CDR1 is LNHNV, CDR2 YYDKDF (reference sequence).

This clonotype was recorded at least ten times. The V gene is TRBV7-9, the J gene TRBJ2-1; 11 nucleotides line up with TRBD2. V lost 1 base to trimming and J lost 8 bases; unmatched junction nucleotides: 4. The CDR3 totals 15 residues. Germline CDR1 reads SEHNR; CDR2 reads FQNEAQ (reference sequence). CDR3 residues: CASSLVAGGPDEQFF. Here the CDR3 DNA reads TGTGCCAGCAGCTTAGTAGCGGGAGGGCCCGATGAGCAGTTCTTC.

This clonotype has ten or more counts. This sequence joins TRBV28 and TRBJ2-3, with a possible D match to TRBD2 (6 bases). Germline V lookup: CDR1 MDHEN, CDR2 SYDVKM. The CDR3 runs 16 residues. V was cut by 5 bases and J by 2 bases, with 17 bases left in between. CDR3: CASSPELATFTDTQYF. CDR3 in DNA: TGTGCCAGCAGTCCGGAGCTAGCGACTTTCACAGATACGCAGTATTTT.